This TCR beta chain originates from a study of T cell changes during pregnancy in multiple sclerosis. The table came from immunoSEQ multiplex PCR; TCRdb's copy has only in-frame clones and leaves some out. The sample contains 75,000 to 95,000 clones, more than 85% of which appear only once. CDR3 size: 14 residues. Trimming left V 3 bases short and J 4 bases short, with 12 bases between. Germline CDR1 MNHEY, CDR2 SMNVEV (reference sequence). The clonotype was recovered from a female donor with multiple sclerosis, enrolled in a pregnancy study. The chain combines TRBV27 with TRBJ1-2, with a weak D call TRBD1 (5 bases). Sample: peripheral blood, taken in the first trimester of pregnancy. CDR3 DNA sequence: TGTGCCAGCAGTTTGGGGGGAATTAGCTATGGCTACACCTTC. It is translated as CASSLGGISYGYTF.